Listed below are T cell receptor beta chains from one sample, sequenced in a study of cytomegalovirus exposure and HLA in healthy donors. Clones were sequenced by immunoSEQ multiplex PCR, and TCRdb holds only the in-frame ones, with some missing. The profile shows under 200,000 clones, 91% of them singletons. Material: PBMCs. The receptors stem from a woman under 30 in good health and CMV-seropositive. The CDR3 runs from the conserved cysteine through the conserved F or W. Fields, in order: V gene, D gene, J gene, clone size, CDR3 length, CDR3 DNA, CDR3 protein. D genes are given only for firm matches. Rows give clone size only sometimes, using once, few, many, or a class for an expanded clone.

v_gene: TRBV27
d_gene: TRBD1
j_gene: TRBJ2-7
abundance: -
len: 13
CDR3nt: TGTGCCAGCAGCGCGACAGGGAGCTACGAGCAGTACTTC
CDR3aa: CASSATGSYEQYF

v_gene: TRBV10-3
d_gene: -
j_gene: TRBJ1-2
abundance: -
len: 16
CDR3nt: TGTGCCACCAGAGCAAGCGAGAACTTCTATTTCTATGGCTACACCTTC
CDR3aa: CATRASENFYFYGYTF

v_gene: TRBV9
d_gene: -
j_gene: TRBJ2-5
abundance: -
len: 11
CDR3nt: TGTGCCAGCAGCGTCCGAGAGACCCAGTACTTC
CDR3aa: CASSVRETQYF

v_gene: TRBV7-9
d_gene: -
j_gene: TRBJ2-7
abundance: -
len: 15
CDR3nt: TGTGCCAGCAGCGTCCGACACCTTTGGAGAGGGGAGCAGTACTTC
CDR3aa: CASSVRHLWRGEQYF

v_gene: TRBV4-3
d_gene: TRBD2
j_gene: TRBJ2-1
abundance: few
len: 16
CDR3nt: TGCGCCAGCAGCCAAGAGTCAGCGGGAGGCTACAATGAGCAGTTCTTC
CDR3aa: CASSQESAGGYNEQFF

v_gene: TRBV7-9
d_gene: TRBD2
j_gene: TRBJ2-2
abundance: -
len: 17
CDR3nt: TGTGCCAGCAGCCTCGGGGGAGCGGGAGCGGACACCGGGGAGCTGTTTTTT
CDR3aa: CASSLGGAGADTGELFF

v_gene: TRBV7-9
d_gene: TRBD2
j_gene: TRBJ2-5
abundance: -
len: 15
CDR3nt: TGTGCCAGCAGCTTTACTAGCGGGGGGTTGGAGACCCAGTACTTC
CDR3aa: CASSFTSGGLETQYF

v_gene: TRBV15
d_gene: TRBD1
j_gene: TRBJ1-2
abundance: once
len: 15
CDR3nt: TGTGCCACCAGCACCCGGGACAGGGGAGGTAGCGGCTACACCTTC
CDR3aa: CATSTRDRGGSGYTF

v_gene: TRBV27
d_gene: -
j_gene: TRBJ2-3
abundance: once
len: 13
CDR3nt: TGTGCCAGCAGCCCCCCGGTGGTCGATACGCAGTATTTT
CDR3aa: CASSPPVVDTQYF

v_gene: TRBV5-1
d_gene: TRBD2
j_gene: TRBJ2-7
abundance: -
len: 16
CDR3nt: TGCGCCAGCAGCTCCGAGACTAGCGGGGTCTCCTACGAGCAGTACTTC
CDR3aa: CASSSETSGVSYEQYF

v_gene: TRBV9
d_gene: -
j_gene: TRBJ2-3
abundance: once
len: 15
CDR3nt: TGTGCCAGGGTGGAGGGGGAGGGCCGGACAGATACGCAGTATTTT
CDR3aa: CARVEGEGRTDTQYF

v_gene: TRBV6-5
d_gene: -
j_gene: TRBJ1-2
abundance: -
len: 15
CDR3nt: TGTGCCAGCAGTTACTCGAACATGGGGCCAGGGGGCTACACCTTC
CDR3aa: CASSYSNMGPGGYTF

v_gene: TRBV30
d_gene: TRBD1
j_gene: TRBJ2-7
abundance: -
len: 14
CDR3nt: TGTGCCTGGAGGGCCGGGACAGGGGGCCACGAGCAGTACTTC
CDR3aa: CAWRAGTGGHEQYF

v_gene: TRBV10-1
d_gene: -
j_gene: TRBJ2-7
abundance: -
len: 18
CDR3nt: TGCGCCAGCAGTGAGTCGATTATTGTCAGGAATGACTCCTACGAGCAGTACTTC
CDR3aa: CASSESIIVRNDSYEQYF

v_gene: TRBV7-2
d_gene: -
j_gene: TRBJ2-1
abundance: -
len: 15
CDR3nt: TGTGCCAGCGCCGCGACTAGAAACTCCTACAATGAGCAGTTCTTC
CDR3aa: CASAATRNSYNEQFF

v_gene: TRBV6-5
d_gene: TRBD2
j_gene: TRBJ2-3
abundance: -
len: 15
CDR3nt: TGTGCCAGCAGTTACGAGCGGGAGGGAACAGATACGCAGTATTTT
CDR3aa: CASSYEREGTDTQYF

v_gene: TRBV6-1
d_gene: -
j_gene: TRBJ2-5
abundance: -
len: 14
CDR3nt: TGTGCCAGCAGTGACACCGGGGTCCAAGAGACCCAGTACTTC
CDR3aa: CASSDTGVQETQYF

v_gene: TRBV5-8
d_gene: -
j_gene: TRBJ1-3
abundance: few
len: 13
CDR3nt: TGTGCCAGCAGCTGGACCGGACTGTCCGTCGGATATTTT
CDR3aa: CASSWTGLSVGYF

v_gene: TRBV28
d_gene: -
j_gene: TRBJ1-1
abundance: once
len: 12
CDR3nt: TGTGCCAGCAGTCCAACTGACACTGAAGCTTTCTTT
CDR3aa: CASSPTDTEAFF

v_gene: TRBV28
d_gene: -
j_gene: TRBJ1-3
abundance: -
len: 18
CDR3nt: TGTGCCAGCAGGCTAACCGGGACAACTCCTATCTCTGGAAACACCATATATTTT
CDR3aa: CASRLTGTTPISGNTIYF

v_gene: TRBV18
d_gene: -
j_gene: TRBJ2-4
abundance: -
len: 15
CDR3nt: TGTGCCAGCTCAATTAGCCCCTTAGCCAAAAACATTCAGTACTTC
CDR3aa: CASSISPLAKNIQYF

v_gene: TRBV2
d_gene: TRBD1
j_gene: TRBJ1-2
abundance: -
len: 14
CDR3nt: TGTGCCAGCAGTCCGAGACAGGGATTTGAAGGCTACACCTTC
CDR3aa: CASSPRQGFEGYTF

v_gene: TRBV28
d_gene: TRBD1
j_gene: TRBJ2-1
abundance: once
len: 16
CDR3nt: TGTGCCAGCAGGGCTATACAGGGGGCCACCTACAATGAGCAGTTCTTC
CDR3aa: CASRAIQGATYNEQFF

v_gene: TRBV6-5
d_gene: TRBD1
j_gene: TRBJ2-7
abundance: -
len: 12
CDR3nt: TGTGCCAGTAGGGACAGCCTCTACGAGCAGTACTTC
CDR3aa: CASRDSLYEQYF

v_gene: TRBV2
d_gene: -
j_gene: TRBJ1-2
abundance: -
len: 14
CDR3nt: TGTGCCAGCAGTCACCCACGGGGGGAAGTTGGCTACACCTTC
CDR3aa: CASSHPRGEVGYTF

v_gene: TRBV5-1
d_gene: -
j_gene: TRBJ1-1
abundance: -
len: 14
CDR3nt: TGCGCCAGCAGCCCTGGATACGAGCGGACTGAAGCTTTCTTT
CDR3aa: CASSPGYERTEAFF

v_gene: TRBV25-1
d_gene: TRBD1
j_gene: TRBJ2-1
abundance: -
len: 16
CDR3nt: TGTGCCAGCAGTGACTCCGGGACAGGGCGCTACAATGAGCAGTTCTTC
CDR3aa: CASSDSGTGRYNEQFF

v_gene: TRBV25-1
d_gene: -
j_gene: TRBJ1-2
abundance: once
len: 13
CDR3nt: TGTGCCAGCAGTGAACCCCAGGGCTATGGCTACACCTTC
CDR3aa: CASSEPQGYGYTF

v_gene: TRBV6-1
d_gene: -
j_gene: TRBJ2-5
abundance: -
len: 14
CDR3nt: TGTGCCAGCAGTGAAGGGGGCCTTTGGGAGACCCAGTACTTC
CDR3aa: CASSEGGLWETQYF

v_gene: TRBV29-1
d_gene: TRBD2
j_gene: TRBJ2-5
abundance: -
len: 17
CDR3nt: TGCAGCGTTGAAGGAGGAGGCGAGGGGAGGGTTCTGGAGACCCAGTACTTC
CDR3aa: CSVEGGGEGRVLETQYF

v_gene: TRBV7-8
d_gene: TRBD1
j_gene: TRBJ2-2
abundance: -
len: 16
CDR3nt: TGTGCCAGCAGCCCGCTCGGACAGGGGGGAGGCGGGGAGCTGTTTTTT
CDR3aa: CASSPLGQGGGGELFF

v_gene: TRBV7-7
d_gene: -
j_gene: TRBJ1-1
abundance: -
len: 13
CDR3nt: TGTGCCAGCAGCCCTACTACAGGGACTGAAGCTTTCTTT
CDR3aa: CASSPTTGTEAFF

v_gene: TRBV5-4
d_gene: -
j_gene: TRBJ2-1
abundance: -
len: 13
CDR3nt: TGTGCCAGCCGGGGGGCCAACTCCAATGAGCAGTTCTTC
CDR3aa: CASRGANSNEQFF

v_gene: TRBV7-9
d_gene: TRBD2
j_gene: TRBJ2-2
abundance: -
len: 17
CDR3nt: TGTGCCAGCAGCCCGGGGCGGACTAGCGGGTCTCCGGGGGAGCTGTTTTTT
CDR3aa: CASSPGRTSGSPGELFF

v_gene: TRBV4-3
d_gene: TRBD2
j_gene: TRBJ2-1
abundance: -
len: 15
CDR3nt: TGCGCCAGCAGCAGAACTAGCGGGAAGGCCGACGAGCAGTTCTTC
CDR3aa: CASSRTSGKADEQFF

v_gene: TRBV6-5
d_gene: -
j_gene: TRBJ1-2
abundance: once
len: 14
CDR3nt: TGTGCCAGCAGACCTCGTTGGGGAGACTATGGCTACACCTTC
CDR3aa: CASRPRWGDYGYTF

v_gene: TRBV7-3
d_gene: TRBD2
j_gene: TRBJ2-1
abundance: -
len: 15
CDR3nt: TGTGCCAGCAGCGAAAGCGGGAACTCCTACAATGAGCAGTTCTTC
CDR3aa: CASSESGNSYNEQFF

v_gene: TRBV6-1
d_gene: -
j_gene: TRBJ1-2
abundance: -
len: 15
CDR3nt: TGTGCCAGCAGTCACCTCAAGACGGCGGACTATGGCTACACCTTC
CDR3aa: CASSHLKTADYGYTF

v_gene: TRBV27
d_gene: TRBD1
j_gene: TRBJ2-3
abundance: -
len: 14
CDR3nt: TGTGCCAGCAGTGACAGGGCTGGGGCAGATACGCAGTATTTT
CDR3aa: CASSDRAGADTQYF

v_gene: TRBV5-1
d_gene: -
j_gene: TRBJ2-3
abundance: -
len: 17
CDR3nt: TGCGCCAGCAGCTTATGGACTGGAGGAGTGGATCCAGATACGCAGTATTTT
CDR3aa: CASSLWTGGVDPDTQYF

v_gene: TRBV25-1
d_gene: TRBD2
j_gene: TRBJ2-3
abundance: -
len: 16
CDR3nt: TGTGCCAGCAGTGAATCCGGGACTAGCGGCACAGATACGCAGTATTTT
CDR3aa: CASSESGTSGTDTQYF

v_gene: TRBV30
d_gene: -
j_gene: TRBJ2-7
abundance: -
len: 13
CDR3nt: TGTGCCTGGAGTGTACGAGGGACCTACGAGCAGTACTTC
CDR3aa: CAWSVRGTYEQYF

v_gene: TRBV5-4
d_gene: TRBD1
j_gene: TRBJ2-7
abundance: -
len: 15
CDR3nt: TGTGCCAGCGGAAAGGTGACAGGGGGCTTCTACGAGCAGTACTTC
CDR3aa: CASGKVTGGFYEQYF

v_gene: TRBV6-5
d_gene: TRBD2
j_gene: TRBJ2-3
abundance: -
len: 15
CDR3nt: TGTGCCAGCAGTTACCTAGCGGGGGGGAGGGATACGCAGTATTTT
CDR3aa: CASSYLAGGRDTQYF

v_gene: TRBV30
d_gene: -
j_gene: TRBJ2-7
abundance: -
len: 13
CDR3nt: TGTGCCTGCTGGGGGGAGACCCTGTACGAGCAGTACTTC
CDR3aa: CACWGETLYEQYF

v_gene: TRBV15
d_gene: TRBD2
j_gene: TRBJ2-3
abundance: -
len: 17
CDR3nt: TGTGCCACCAGCAGAGGGGCTAGCGGGAGATCAACAGATACGCAGTATTTT
CDR3aa: CATSRGASGRSTDTQYF

v_gene: TRBV5-4
d_gene: -
j_gene: TRBJ1-1
abundance: -
len: 15
CDR3nt: TGTGCCAGCAGCTCAGGACAGTTGGGGAACACTGAAGCTTTCTTT
CDR3aa: CASSSGQLGNTEAFF

v_gene: TRBV28
d_gene: TRBD1
j_gene: TRBJ2-1
abundance: -
len: 17
CDR3nt: TGTGCCAGCAGTTTACGGGAAGGGACAGGGGGCTTCGGTGAGCAGTTCTTC
CDR3aa: CASSLREGTGGFGEQFF

v_gene: TRBV11-2
d_gene: TRBD2
j_gene: TRBJ2-1
abundance: once
len: 16
CDR3nt: TGTGCCAGCAGCTTACCCGCGGGGGGATCTTACAATGAGCAGTTCTTC
CDR3aa: CASSLPAGGSYNEQFF

v_gene: TRBV6-1
d_gene: -
j_gene: TRBJ1-4
abundance: -
len: 11
CDR3nt: TGTGCCAGCAGTGAAGTTCATAACATCGTTTTT
CDR3aa: CASSEVHNIVF

v_gene: TRBV9
d_gene: -
j_gene: TRBJ2-7
abundance: -
len: 15
CDR3nt: TGTGCCAGCAGCCATAACCCCCTACGGTTTAACGAGCAGTACTTC
CDR3aa: CASSHNPLRFNEQYF

v_gene: TRBV12-5
d_gene: TRBD1
j_gene: TRBJ1-6
abundance: -
len: 13
CDR3nt: TGTGCTAGTGGTTCCACAGGGGCTCCACCCCTCCACTTT
CDR3aa: CASGSTGAPPLHF

v_gene: TRBV29-1
d_gene: -
j_gene: TRBJ2-7
abundance: -
len: 12
CDR3nt: TGCAGCGTTGGGGACTTACGCTACGAGCAGTACTTC
CDR3aa: CSVGDLRYEQYF

v_gene: TRBV5-1
d_gene: -
j_gene: TRBJ2-5
abundance: -
len: 13
CDR3nt: TGCGCCATCGGGATCCGAGCAGAAGAGACCCAGTACTTC
CDR3aa: CAIGIRAEETQYF

v_gene: TRBV27
d_gene: TRBD1
j_gene: TRBJ2-4
abundance: -
len: 13
CDR3nt: TGTGCCAGCAGTTTGACAGGGGGCAACATTCAGTACTTC
CDR3aa: CASSLTGGNIQYF